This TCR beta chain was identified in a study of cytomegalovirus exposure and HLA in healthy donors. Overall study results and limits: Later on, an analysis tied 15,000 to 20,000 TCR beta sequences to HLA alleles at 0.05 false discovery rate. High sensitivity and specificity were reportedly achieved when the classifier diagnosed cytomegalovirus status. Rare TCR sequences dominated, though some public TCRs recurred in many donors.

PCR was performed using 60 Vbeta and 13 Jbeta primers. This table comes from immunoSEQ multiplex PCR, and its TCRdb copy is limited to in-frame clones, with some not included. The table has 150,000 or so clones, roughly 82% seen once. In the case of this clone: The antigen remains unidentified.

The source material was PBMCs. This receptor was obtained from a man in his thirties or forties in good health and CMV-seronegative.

For the CDR3, the DNA is TGTGCCAGCAGTGAACAGTCAGGGGTTTTGTACGAGCAGTACTTC. This encodes CASSEQSGVLYEQYF. The chain recombines TRBV2 with TRBJ2-7; D perhaps matches TRBD1 (6 bases). Germline V gene lookup returns CDR1 SNHLY and CDR2 FYNNEI. Trimming removed 2 bases from V and 4 bases from J, with 15 bases in between. There are 15 residues in the CDR3.